One and the same sample provided the 16 T cell receptor beta chains below, sequenced in a study of beta chain features in type 1 diabetes. What these receptors recognize is not known. Study-level points and caveats: Across all four CD4+ subsets, people with type 1 diabetes showed modestly shorter TCRB CDR3s.

TCRB transcripts that were expressed got sequenced, as all of the isolated RNA had been reverse transcribed. The method was immunoSEQ multiplex PCR; TCRdb's version includes in-frame clones alone and lacks a portion of them. The sample has 130,000 or so clones; approximately 15% are singletons. Sequencing was done on a sample of central memory CD4+ T cells from blood. All receptors come from a man aged 18 to 30 with type 1 diabetes.

This clone was observed a handful of times. This chain uses TRBV5-4 with TRBJ2-5; 7 bases map to TRBD1. The V segment lost 4 bases and the J segment 4 bases; nucleotides outside the gene matches: 7. This CDR3 contains 14 residues. Per germline, CDR1 SGHNT and CDR2 YYREEE (reference sequence). CDR3 sequence (DNA): TGTGCCAGCAGCCCGGCAGAGGGGGCAGAGACCCAGTACTTC. It encodes CASSPAEGAETQYF.

In this sample, this clone turned up a few times. The chain joins TRBV14 to TRBJ2-1, with D possibly being TRBD2 (6 bases). Germline V gene lookup returns CDR1 SGHDN and CDR2 FVKESK. The CDR3 is 13 residues long. V dropped 4 bases and J dropped 14 bases, with 18 bases sitting between them. CDR3 loop: CASSPGVHLMEFF. CDR3 DNA: TGTGCCAGCAGCCCGGGGGTGCACTTGATGGAGTTCTTC. Using reference TRBV14 and TRBJ2-1 for the parts outside the CDR3, the full variable domain is EAGVTQFPSHSVIEKGQTVTLRCDPISGHDNLYWYRRVMGKEIKFLLHFVKESKQDESGMPNNRFLAERTGGTYSTLKVQPAELEDSGVYFCASSPGVHLMEFFGPGTRLTVL.

This clone turned up a few times. This rearrangement joins TRBV30 to TRBJ2-7; TRBD1 aligns across 9 bases. V shed 4 bases and J 2 bases; nucleotides not matched to a gene: 12. Germline CDR1 and CDR2: GTSNPN and SVGIG (reference sequence). The CDR3 has 16 residues. For the CDR3, the DNA is TGTGCCTGGAACCCACCCGGACAGGGGAGGACCTACGAGCAGTACTTC. Translating gives CAWNPPGQGRTYEQYF.

This clone occurred many times. The CDR3 sequence: CASSLGLAVETQYF. DNA of the CDR3: TGCGCCAGCAGTCTCGGACTAGCGGTAGAGACCCAGTACTTC. The chain uses TRBV5-1 and TRBJ2-5; TRBD2 aligns across 10 bases. Germline trimming cut 5 bases from V and 4 bases from J; bases unmatched to any gene: 5. The CDR3 totals 14 residues. CDR1 is SGHRS and CDR2 is YFSETQ in the germline V gene.

The chain employs TRBV6-1 and TRBJ2-7, with D possibly being TRBD2 (5 bases). The germline V and J ends were trimmed by 2 bases and 5 bases, with 13 bases remaining between them. The CDR3 has 14 amino acids. Germline V gene data show CDR1 as MNHNS and CDR2 as SASEGT. CDR3 nucleotide sequence: TGTGCCAGCAGTGAACGGGGTATTCCCGACGAGCAGTACTTC. Amino acids: CASSERGIPDEQYF.

The chain has TRBV15 and TRBJ2-7, with 7 bases aligning to TRBD1. CDR3 size: 14 residues. Unmatched junction bases numbered 3, after V lost 1 base and J lost 3 bases. Germline V gene data show CDR1 as LNHNV and CDR2 as YYDKDF (reference sequence). DNA of the CDR3: TGTGCCACCAGCAGAGGGGACAGCCACTACGAGCAGTACTTC. Translated: CATSRGDSHYEQYF.

The chain combines TRBV5-4 with TRBJ2-5; D not certain. Germline lookup yields CDR1 SGHNT and CDR2 YYREEE (reference sequence). V was shortened by 4 bases and J by 1 base, with 8 bases between the two germline ends. There are 13 residues in the CDR3. DNA of the CDR3: TGTGCCAGCAGCGGGCAGCTCCAAGAGACCCAGTACTTC. It encodes CASSGQLQETQYF.

The V call is TRBV30, the J call TRBJ1-5, with D possibly being TRBD1 (5 bases). Germline V gives CDR1 GTSNPN, CDR2 SVGIG (reference sequence). The CDR3 loop spans 14 amino acids. V gave up 4 bases and J gave up 4 bases, with 14 bases separating them. CDR3 amino acids: CAWTEDTGNQPQHF. CDR3 bases: TGTGCCTGGACGGAGGACACGGGTAATCAGCCCCAGCATTTT.

The chain has TRBV18 and TRBJ2-3, with TRBD2 matching over 7 bases. Per the germline V gene, CDR1 is KGHSH and CDR2 is LQKENI. V was pared by 2 bases and J by 0 bases, with 8 bases of the junction left unmatched. The CDR3 has 17 residues. CDR3 residues: CASSPNGRYTSTDTQYF. In nucleotides, the CDR3 is TGTGCCAGCTCACCAAACGGGAGGTACACTAGCACAGATACGCAGTATTTT.

This chain connects TRBV2 to TRBJ2-1; D not resolved. Germline V lookup: CDR1 SNHLY, CDR2 FYNNEI. Trimming left V 4 bases short and J 0 bases short, with 10 bases between. CDR3 length: 15 amino acids. CDR3 loop: CASSGARDSYNEQFF. CDR3 coding DNA: TGTGCCAGCAGTGGAGCTAGAGACTCCTACAATGAGCAGTTCTTC.

The J gene is TRBJ1-1, the V gene TRBV10-2, with 7 bases matching TRBD1. CDR3 length: 14 residues. Germline V gene lookup returns CDR1 WSHSY and CDR2 SAAADI. V lost 6 bases, J lost 1 base, and 5 bases stayed unmatched. The CDR3 DNA is TGCGCCAGCAGAGCAGGGGGGACGAACACTGAAGCTTTCTTT. This gives the protein CASRAGGTNTEAFF.

The chain uses TRBV15 and TRBJ2-3; 9 bases fit TRBD2. The V segment lost 3 bases and the J segment 4 bases; nucleotides outside the gene matches: 2. Germline CDR1 is LNHNV and CDR2 is YYDKDF (reference sequence). This CDR3 is built from 14 residues. As DNA, the CDR3 is TGTGCCACCAGCAGCCGGACTAGCGCAGATACGCAGTATTTT. Its translation: CATSSRTSADTQYF.

This clone was observed a few times. V gene TRBV20-1 combines with J gene TRBJ2-5; D is uncertain. Trimming left V 2 bases short and J 5 bases short, with 3 bases between. The CDR3 totals 10 residues. Germline V gene sequence: CDR1 DFQATT, CDR2 SNEGSKA (reference sequence). The CDR3 DNA reads TGCAGTGCTAGAATGGAGACCCAGTACTTC. This codes for CSARMETQYF.

Comment on this clone: The sample has other DNA sequences that encode this CDR3 too. The chain uses TRBV7-9 and TRBJ1-6, with D possibly TRBD1 on 6 matching bases. Germline CDR1 and CDR2: SEHNR and FQNEAQ (reference sequence). CDR3 length: 14 amino acids. V was clipped by 5 bases and J by 8 bases, with 13 bases between them. This CDR3 reads CASSPQGVDSPLHF. In nucleotides, the CDR3 is TGTGCCAGCAGCCCACAGGGTGTCGATTCACCCCTCCACTTT.

This clone was counted between two and nine times. CDR3 region: CASRYPLRRSQETQYF. DNA of the CDR3: TGTGCCAGCAGATACCCTTTGAGGAGGTCCCAAGAGACCCAGTACTTC. The chain combines TRBV28 with TRBJ2-5; a weak D match, TRBD2 (5 bases). This CDR3 contains 16 residues. Trimming removed 6 bases at V and 1 base at J, with 18 bases between. Germline values: CDR1 MDHEN, CDR2 SYDVKM.

The rearrangement uses TRBV7-2 and TRBJ2-2; maybe TRBD2 (6 bases). CDR1 and CDR2 (germline): SGHTA, FQGNSA. The CDR3 length is 14 residues. V dropped 5 bases and J dropped 5 bases, with 12 bases sitting between them. The CDR3 DNA follows: TGTGCCAGCAGCGAACTAGCTGTAACCGGGGAGCTGTTTTTT. It specifies CASSELAVTGELFF.